Listed here are 30 T cell receptor beta chains from one sample, sequenced in a study of blood T cell repertoires in COVID-19. Measured with immunoSEQ multiplex PCR; TCRdb has only the in-frame clones, and not every one. Among 95,000 to 120,000 clones, around 84% were seen once, and the ten largest hold about 13%. Sequenced: peripheral blood. These receptors all stem from a human donor in a cohort sampled during active COVID-19.

This clone was seen just once. This chain connects TRBV3-1 (or the pseudogene TRBV3-2) to TRBJ2-7, with D tentatively TRBD1 (6 bases). This CDR3 has 16 amino acids. Germline assignment: CDR1 LGHDT and CDR2 YNNKEL (reference sequence). Trimming took off 1 base at V and 0 bases at J, with 13 bases between the two ends. In DNA, the CDR3 is TGTGCCAGCAGCCAAGGGGGGCTGAGGAGCTCCTACGAGCAGTACTTC. Residues: CASSQGGLRSSYEQYF.

V and J are TRBV11-2 and TRBJ1-1; TRBD1 might be the D (5 bases). CDR1 is SGHAT, CDR2 FQNNGV, per germline. V was cut by 6 bases and J by 7 bases, with 12 bases left in between. This CDR3 has 12 residues. In DNA form, the CDR3 reads TGTGCCAGCAGGGGGCGCTCCCTTGAAGCTTTCTTT. Translating it yields CASRGRSLEAFF. Full variable domain (missing parts from reference TRBV11-2 and TRBJ1-1): EAGVAQSPRYKIIEKRQSVAFWCNPISGHATLYWYQQILGQGPKLLIQFQNNGVVDDSQLPKDRFSAERLKGVDSTLKIQPAKLEDSAVYLCASRGRSLEAFFGQGTRLTVV.

This chain uses TRBV6-2 or TRBV6-3 with TRBJ1-4; no firm D call. CDR1 and CDR2 from the germline V gene are MNHEY and SVGEGT. V was clipped by 0 bases and J by 12 bases, with 5 bases between them. CDR3 length equals 11 residues. This CDR3 is CASSYSEELFF. The CDR3 DNA reads TGTGCCAGCAGTTACTCTGAGGAACTGTTTTTT.

Of note for this clone: In this CDR3 the conserved last residue, phenylalanine or tryptophan, is missing, so a read error is likely. The DNA is omitted, as the CDR3 cannot be located on it reliably, and the CDR3 follows TCRdb's listing. The V gene is TRBV3-1 (or the pseudogene TRBV3-2), the J gene TRBJ1-6; the D segment call TRBD1 is taken from the table without a DNA check. The V gene's germline CDR1 is LGHDT and CDR2 YNNKEL (reference sequence). The length of the CDR3 is 13 amino acids, counting both ends. CDR3 amino acids: CASSPVKGTGVPM.

This chain connects TRBV7-9 to TRBJ1-5; no definite D call. The CDR3 is 19 amino acids. Germline CDR1 is SEHNR and CDR2 is FQNEAQ (reference sequence). The V end was cut by 5 bases, the J end by 0 bases, with 23 bases between. CDR3: CASSQGGWADASSNQPQHF. The CDR3 nucleotides are TGTGCCAGCAGCCAAGGCGGGTGGGCAGACGCGAGTAGCAATCAGCCCCAGCATTTT.

The chain has TRBV6-2 or TRBV6-3 and TRBJ2-7; perhaps TRBD2 as D (6 bases). The CDR3 is 15 amino acids. Trimming took 2 bases from V and 2 from J, leaving 13 bases between them. From germline, CDR1 is MNHEY and CDR2 SVGEGT. The CDR3 protein is CASSYGEVSTYEQYF. DNA of the CDR3: TGTGCCAGCAGTTACGGGGAGGTGTCCACCTACGAGCAGTACTTC.

The rearrangement links TRBV6-2 or TRBV6-3 to TRBJ2-7; a possible D gene is TRBD2 (6 bases). Deletions cut 5 bases from V and 7 bases from J, with 18 bases between. CDR3 length: 14 amino acids. Germline loops: CDR1 MNHEY, CDR2 SVGEGT. CDR3 in DNA: TGTGCCAGCAGTCGTAGCGGACCGTTCGAAGAGCAGTACTTC. Translation gives CASSRSGPFEEQYF.

This clone was counted a single time. The V and J genes are TRBV7-9 and TRBJ2-1; 7 bases are shared with TRBD1. The length of the CDR3 is 17 residues. Germline-derived CDR1 and CDR2 are SEHNR and FQNEAQ (reference sequence). Losses at the gene ends were 5 bases for V and 0 bases for J; bases not matched to a gene: 10. The CDR3 spells CASSPDRQISSYNEQFF. CDR3 in DNA: TGTGCCAGCAGCCCGGACAGGCAAATTAGCTCCTACAATGAGCAGTTCTTC.

The chain combines TRBV10-3 with TRBJ2-1, with TRBD2 matching over 12 bases. The CDR3 has 14 residues. V trimming: 6 bases; J trimming: 4 bases; junction bases outside the gene matches: 1. In germline, CDR1 is ENHRY, CDR2 SYGVKD. The CDR3: CAIRLAGGYNEQFF. The CDR3 nucleotides read TGTGCCATCAGGCTAGCGGGGGGGTACAATGAGCAGTTCTTC.

This clone was detected many times. The genes are TRBV28 and TRBJ1-5; no clear D. This CDR3 has 13 amino acids. CDR1 and CDR2 (germline): MDHEN, SYDVKM. Trimming removed 3 bases from V and 2 bases from J, with 5 bases in between. Here the CDR3 reads CASSFPGNQPQHF. In nucleotides, the CDR3 is TGTGCCAGCAGTTTCCCAGGCAATCAGCCCCAGCATTTT.

The J gene is TRBJ1-5, the V gene TRBV11-2; TRBD1 matches 8 bases. Germline loops: CDR1 SGHAT, CDR2 FQNNGV. With V trimmed by 5 bases and J by 7 bases, 7 bases remained unmatched. CDR3 length equals 14 residues. The CDR3, as DNA: TGTGCCAGCAGCCCGACAGGGGCCAGGCAGCCCCAGCATTTT. The encoded protein is CASSPTGARQPQHF.

Only one count was recorded for this clone. V and J are TRBV11-2 and TRBJ1-1, with 8 positions matching TRBD1. Germline values: CDR1 SGHAT, CDR2 FQNNGV. The CDR3 spans 14 residues. The V and J ends lost 5 bases and 4 bases, in that order; junction bases with no gene match: 6. The CDR3 loop is CASSRTGYSTEAFF. CDR3 nucleotides: TGTGCCAGCAGCCGGACAGGGTATAGCACTGAAGCTTTCTTT.

The chain carries TRBV6-5 and TRBJ2-3; TRBD1 is a possible D gene (5 bases). This CDR3 comprises 13 residues. Trimming took off 2 bases at V and 3 bases at J, with 6 bases between the two ends. Per germline, CDR1 MNHEY and CDR2 SVGAGI. The DNA of the CDR3 is TGTGCCAGCAGTTACGGGGCAACAGATACGCAGTATTTT. Protein: CASSYGATDTQYF.

The genes are TRBV18 and TRBJ1-5; D possibly corresponds to TRBD1 (5 bases). Per the germline V gene, CDR1 is KGHSH and CDR2 is LQKENI. The CDR3 runs to 14 residues. Trimming removed 3 bases at V and 7 bases at J, with 13 bases between. For the CDR3, the DNA is TGTGCCAGCTCACCCTCGGGGGGTCTACAGCCCCAGCATTTT. Protein: CASSPSGGLQPQHF. The full variable domain, rest sourced from reference TRBV18 and TRBJ1-5, is NAGVMQNPRHLVRRRGQEARLRCSPMKGHSHVYWYRQLPEEGLKFMVYLQKENIIDESGMPKERFSAEFPKEGPSILRIQQVVRGDSAAYFCASSPSGGLQPQHFGDGTRLSIL.

This clone was recorded a few times. This chain uses TRBV11-2 with TRBJ2-2; D perhaps matches TRBD2 (6 bases). V was clipped by 5 bases and J by 8 bases, with 18 bases between them. The CDR3 has 15 residues. Germline lookup yields CDR1 SGHAT and CDR2 FQNNGV. Here the CDR3 DNA reads TGTGCCAGCAGCGGAGGGGTGTTAGCAGCAGGGGAGCTGTTTTTT. Protein sequence: CASSGGVLAAGELFF. Using reference TRBV11-2 and TRBJ2-2 for the parts outside the CDR3, the full variable domain is EAGVAQSPRYKIIEKRQSVAFWCNPISGHATLYWYQQILGQGPKLLIQFQNNGVVDDSQLPKDRFSAERLKGVDSTLKIQPAKLEDSAVYLCASSGGVLAAGELFFGEGSRLTVL.

This chain links TRBV19 with TRBJ2-3; 9 bases match TRBD2. The CDR3 consists of 15 residues. The trim removed 5 bases at V and 8 bases at J, leaving 11 bases unmatched. The germline V gene encodes CDR1 LNHDA and CDR2 SQIVND (reference sequence). CDR3 region: CASSPPGTSSVTQYF. The CDR3 DNA reads TGTGCCAGTAGTCCCCCCGGGACTAGCTCAGTTACGCAGTATTTT.

This chain uses TRBV6-5 with TRBJ2-7, with 12 bases matching TRBD1. Germline lookup yields CDR1 MNHEY and CDR2 SVGAGI. This CDR3 has 15 amino acids. Trimming cost V 6 bases and J 4 bases; bases outside gene matches: 7. The CDR3: CASRQGGQGAYEQYF. CDR3 DNA: TGTGCCAGCAGACAGGGGGGACAGGGGGCGTACGAGCAGTACTTC.

This chain uses TRBV28 with TRBJ1-2; tentative D call: TRBD1 (5 bases). This CDR3 region has 16 residues. Germline lookup yields CDR1 MDHEN and CDR2 SYDVKM. Trimming removed 6 bases from V and 7 bases from J, with 24 bases in between. The CDR3: CASRGFGREVPRGYTF. The CDR3 bases are TGTGCCAGCAGGGGCTTTGGCAGGGAGGTCCCTCGTGGCTACACCTTC.

The chain recombines TRBV11-2 with TRBJ1-5; D is unresolved. V lost 0 bases and J lost 9, with 9 bases in between. The CDR3 is 13 residues long. Germline V gene sequence: CDR1 SGHAT, CDR2 FQNNGV. The CDR3: CASSLDRGGPQHF. The CDR3 DNA reads as TGTGCCAGCAGCTTAGATCGTGGAGGGCCCCAGCATTTT.

V gene TRBV16 combines with J gene TRBJ1-1; no firm D call. Germline CDR1 is KGHSY and CDR2 is FQNENV. V lost 1 base to trimming and J lost 12 bases, with 9 bases between them. The CDR3 consists of 11 residues. For the CDR3, the DNA is TGTGCCAGCAGCCAATTCTGGAGGCCTTTCTTT. Translating it yields CASSQFWRPFF.

This chain joins TRBV28 and TRBJ2-5; 7 bases align to TRBD1. CDR3 length: 20 amino acids. The trim removed 2 bases at V and 1 base at J, leaving 19 bases unmatched. Germline CDR1 and CDR2: MDHEN and SYDVKM. The CDR3 DNA is TGTGCCAGCAGTTTAGACCTTACTCCTCCGACAGGGTTCCCCCAAGAGACCCAGTACTTC. This sequence encodes CASSLDLTPPTGFPQETQYF. Based on the CDR3 plus reference TRBV28 and TRBJ2-5, the full variable domain is DVKVTQSSRYLVKRTGEKVFLECVQDMDHENMFWYRQDPGLGLRLIYFSYDVKMKEKGDIPEGYSVSREKKERFSLILESASTNQTSMYLCASSLDLTPPTGFPQETQYFGPGTRLLVL.

J is TRBJ2-1 and V is TRBV10-2; 12 bases match TRBD2. V was pared by 2 bases and J by 2 bases, with 1 base of the junction left unmatched. Looked up from germline, CDR1 is WSHSY and CDR2 is SAAADI. There are 16 residues in the CDR3. The CDR3 loop reads CASSERTSGAYNEQFF. CDR3 in DNA: TGCGCCAGCAGTGAGCGGACTAGCGGGGCCTACAATGAGCAGTTCTTC.

Written as DNA, the CDR3 is TGTGCCAGTAGTATGGAAGGGGGAAGGGGCTATGGCTACACCTTC. Its translation: CASSMEGGRGYGYTF. The chain is built from TRBV19 and TRBJ1-2, with D possibly TRBD1 on 6 matching bases. With 3 bases removed from V and 4 bases from J, the gap between germline ends came to 15 bases. The CDR3 contains 15 residues. Per germline, CDR1 LNHDA and CDR2 SQIVND (reference sequence).

The chain combines TRBV7-8 with TRBJ1-3; D gene unclear. Trimming cost V 0 bases and J 7 bases, with 7 bases left between them. CDR3 size: 13 residues. The germline gives CDR1 SGHVS, CDR2 FQNEAQ. CDR3 amino acids: CASSLARSNTIYF. The CDR3 bases are TGTGCCAGCAGCTTAGCCCGTTCTAACACCATATATTTT. The full variable domain, with the rest looked up from reference TRBV7-8 and TRBJ1-3, is GAGVSQSPRYKVAKRGQDVALRCDPISGHVSLFWYQQALGQGPEFLTYFQNEAQLDKSGLPSDRFFAERPEGSVSTLKIQRTQQEDSAVYLCASSLARSNTIYFGEGSWLTVV.

The chain has TRBV19 and TRBJ2-3; the match to TRBD2 covers 14 bases. The junction had 17 bases not matched to a gene; V was cut back by 6 bases and J by 6 bases. Germline V CDR1 and CDR2: LNHDA, SQIVND (reference sequence). The CDR3 consists of 19 residues. The DNA for the CDR3 is TGTGCCAGTAGAGACGACAGGACCGGGACTAGCGGGGGTATTGATACGCAGTATTTT. It specifies CASRDDRTGTSGGIDTQYF.

The rearrangement joins TRBV7-2 to TRBJ1-1, with TRBD1 as a possible D gene (6 bases). The V end lost 2 bases, the J end lost 9 bases, and 13 bases lay between the germline ends. Per the germline V gene, CDR1 is SGHTA and CDR2 is FQGNSA. This CDR3 region has 13 residues. For the CDR3, the DNA is TGTGCCAGCAGCTTACGGACAGTTAGCCAAGCTTTCTTT. Translation: CASSLRTVSQAFF.

The chain is built from TRBV25-1 and TRBJ2-7, with 9 bases identical to TRBD2. Germline values: CDR1 MGHDK, CDR2 SYGVNS. J gave up 7 bases and V 2 bases, and 15 bases lay outside the gene matches. CDR3 length: 17 residues. Here the CDR3 DNA reads TGTGCCAGCAGTGAAATTGGGGCTAGCGGGAACTCTGGGGAGCAGTACTTC. Translated, it gives CASSEIGASGNSGEQYF.

The chain carries TRBV2 and TRBJ2-1; possible D gene TRBD2, 6 bases. CDR3 length equals 14 residues. Germline V gene lookup returns CDR1 SNHLY and CDR2 FYNNEI. With 8 bases removed from V and 6 bases from J, the gap between germline ends came to 17 bases. The CDR3 protein is CASAGRGWSNEQFF. The CDR3 nucleotides are TGTGCCAGCGCAGGGCGGGGTTGGTCCAATGAGCAGTTCTTC.

In this sample, this clone turned up once. The chain employs TRBV19 and TRBJ1-5, with 10 nucleotides matching TRBD1. The CDR3 sequence is 14 residues long. V gave up 5 bases and J gave up 5 bases; unmatched junction bases: 3. CDR1 and CDR2 (germline): LNHDA, SQIVND (reference sequence). The CDR3 bases are TGTGCCAGTAGTGTGACAGGGGGCCATCAGCCCCAGCATTTT. Translated, it gives CASSVTGGHQPQHF. Based on the CDR3 plus reference TRBV19 and TRBJ1-5, the full variable domain is DGGITQSPKYLFRKEGQNVTLSCEQNLNHDAMYWYRQDPGQGLRLIYYSQIVNDFQKGDIAEGYSVSREKKESFPLTVTSAQKNPTAFYLCASSVTGGHQPQHFGDGTRLSIL.

This rearrangement joins TRBV29-1 to TRBJ2-1; the match to TRBD2 covers 10 bases. CDR1 is SQVTM and CDR2 is ANQGSEA in the germline V gene. With 1 base clipped from V and 0 bases from J, the junction kept 9 bases outside the gene matches. CDR3 size: 18 residues. The CDR3 region is CSVEGPSGGLNSYNEQFF. CDR3 bases: TGCAGCGTTGAAGGGCCTAGCGGGGGCCTAAACTCCTACAATGAGCAGTTCTTC.